This is a list of T cell receptor beta chains from one sample in a study of blood T cell repertoires in COVID-19. Sequenced by immunoSEQ multiplex PCR; TCRdb stores in-frame clones only, minus some. The sample carries 30,000 to 40,000 clones, over 85% recorded once. What was sequenced was peripheral blood. The receptors were sampled from a human donor in a cohort sampled during active COVID-19. CDR3s include the opening cysteine and the closing phenylalanine or tryptophan. D genes are given only for firm matches. Some rows mark clone size as missing; the rest say once, few, many or name a class of expanded clone.

J: TRBJ1-6
D: TRBD1
size: NA
V: TRBV30
DNA: TGTGCCTGGAGTGCGGACAGGAGCTCCTATAATTCACCCCTCCACTTT
CDR3: CAWSADRSSYNSPLHF

J: TRBJ2-7
D: NA
size: NA
V: TRBV7-6
DNA: TGTGCCAGCAGCTTCTCCGCAGCTGCTAGCGAGCAGTACTTC
CDR3: CASSFSAAASEQYF

J: TRBJ2-1
D: NA
size: NA
V: TRBV29-1
DNA: TGCAGCAGGGGGGGGGATAGCTCCTACAATGAGCAGTTCTTC
CDR3: CSRGGDSSYNEQFF

J: TRBJ1-2
D: TRBD1
size: once
V: TRBV6-5
DNA: TGTGCCAGCAGGGATTGGGACAGCGCTAACTATGGCTACACCTTC
CDR3: CASRDWDSANYGYTF

J: TRBJ2-2
D: NA
size: NA
V: TRBV27
DNA: TGTGCCAGCAGTAAGAGAATTGACACCGGGGAGCTGTTTTTT
CDR3: CASSKRIDTGELFF

J: TRBJ2-5
D: NA
size: NA
V: TRBV19
DNA: TGTGCCAGTAGTATAGGGCCCCACGAGACCCAGTACTTC
CDR3: CASSIGPHETQYF

J: TRBJ2-2
D: TRBD1
size: NA
V: TRBV7-9
DNA: TGTGCCAGCAGCCCTTTGCGGACAGGGGGCGTTCTCGGGGAGCTGTTTTTT
CDR3: CASSPLRTGGVLGELFF

J: TRBJ2-5
D: TRBD2
size: NA
V: TRBV4-2
DNA: TGTGCCAGCAGCCAAGATCTTCGCGGGGGGCCTAGACAAGAGACCCAGTACTTC
CDR3: CASSQDLRGGPRQETQYF

J: TRBJ1-1
D: TRBD1
size: few
V: TRBV4-2
DNA: TGTGCCAGCAGCCAAGGGACAGGGAAGGGCCCGGCAGCTTTCTTT
CDR3: CASSQGTGKGPAAFF

J: TRBJ2-7
D: TRBD1
size: NA
V: TRBV28
DNA: TGTGCCAGCAGTCCGGCACAGGGGGGAAGAGGCGAGCAGTACTTC
CDR3: CASSPAQGGRGEQYF

J: TRBJ2-7
D: TRBD2
size: NA
V: TRBV27
DNA: TGTGCCAGCAGTCCGGCTAGCGGGAGGCCAGGCGAGCAGTACTTC
CDR3: CASSPASGRPGEQYF

J: TRBJ2-7
D: TRBD1
size: NA
V: TRBV28
DNA: TGTGCCAGCTCAATACCCCTGGACAGGGTTTATTACGAGCAGTACTTC
CDR3: CASSIPLDRVYYEQYF

J: TRBJ2-2
D: NA
size: NA
V: TRBV5-1
DNA: TGCGCCAGCAGCTTTTTGGGGCTAGCGAATACCGGGGAGCTGTTTTTT
CDR3: CASSFLGLANTGELFF

J: TRBJ1-2
D: TRBD1
size: once
V: TRBV19
DNA: TGTGCCAGTATCGCCGGACAGGGGATGGGGTATGGCTACACCTTC
CDR3: CASIAGQGMGYGYTF

J: TRBJ2-7
D: NA
size: NA
V: TRBV4-1
DNA: TGCGCCAGCAGCCCATCCTCCGGACAAATCCTCGAGCAGTACTTC
CDR3: CASSPSSGQILEQYF

J: TRBJ1-1
D: NA
size: NA
V: TRBV19
DNA: TGTGCCAGTATACTGGGGAGCACTGAAGCTTTCTTT
CDR3: CASILGSTEAFF

J: TRBJ2-2
D: TRBD1
size: few
V: TRBV7-3
DNA: TGTGCCAGCAACCCAGCACCCCGACAGGGAATTGACGGGGAGCTGTTTTTT
CDR3: CASNPAPRQGIDGELFF

J: TRBJ2-2
D: NA
size: NA
V: TRBV6-6
DNA: TGTGCCAGCACCGAGACAAAGAACACCGGGGAGCTGTTTTTT
CDR3: CASTETKNTGELFF

J: TRBJ2-7
D: NA
size: NA
V: TRBV9
DNA: TGTGCCAGCAGCGTAGACCAGGGTATGGCCTACGAGCAGTACTTC
CDR3: CASSVDQGMAYEQYF

J: TRBJ1-2
D: TRBD1
size: NA
V: TRBV10-3
DNA: TGTGCCATCATAGGGGACAGGGATGATGGCTACACCTTC
CDR3: CAIIGDRDDGYTF

J: TRBJ2-7
D: TRBD1
size: NA
V: TRBV6-1
DNA: TGTGCCAGCAGTGAGGGGACAGTGAGCTCCTACGAGCAGTACTTC
CDR3: CASSEGTVSSYEQYF

J: TRBJ2-3
D: NA
size: once
V: TRBV24-1
DNA: TGTGCCACCAGCCCCAGAATGGCAGATACGCAGTATTTT
CDR3: CATSPRMADTQYF

J: TRBJ2-1
D: NA
size: NA
V: TRBV21-1
DNA: TGTGCCAGCAGCAAAGCTGGCGGGAGGGCCTTCAATGAGCAGTTCTTC
CDR3: CASSKAGGRAFNEQFF

J: TRBJ2-5
D: NA
size: NA
V: TRBV3-1/TRBV3-2
DNA: TGTGCCAGCAGCCAATCTATAAGCCAAGCGGAGACCCAGTACTTC
CDR3: CASSQSISQAETQYF

J: TRBJ2-7
D: TRBD2
size: NA
V: TRBV9
DNA: TGTGCCAGCAGCCCGTGGGGACTAGCCTACGAGCAGTACTTC
CDR3: CASSPWGLAYEQYF

J: TRBJ1-6
D: NA
size: NA
V: TRBV7-9
DNA: TGTGCCAGCAGCTCCTGGGAGGCAGGGCATCTTTCACCCCTCCACTTT
CDR3: CASSSWEAGHLSPLHF

J: TRBJ1-2
D: NA
size: once
V: TRBV6-1
DNA: TGTGCCAGCAGTGAATACAGCCTACTGGTATTTAATGGCTACACCTTC
CDR3: CASSEYSLLVFNGYTF

J: TRBJ2-1
D: TRBD1
size: once
V: TRBV18
DNA: TGTGCCAGCTCACCACGGGACAGGGCCAGTAGTGAGCAGTTCTTC
CDR3: CASSPRDRASSEQFF

J: TRBJ2-5
D: TRBD2
size: NA
V: TRBV5-6
DNA: TGTGCCAGCAGCCAGACTAGCGGGGAAGGGGTAGAGACCCAGTACTTC
CDR3: CASSQTSGEGVETQYF

J: TRBJ2-2
D: TRBD1
size: NA
V: TRBV6-4
DNA: TGTGCCAGCAGTCTGCGTGACAGGGCCACCGGGGAGCTGTTTTTT
CDR3: CASSLRDRATGELFF

J: TRBJ2-1
D: TRBD1
size: NA
V: TRBV29-1
DNA: TGCAGCGTTGTAGGGCCCACAGGGGGCTCCTACAATGAGCAGTTCTTC
CDR3: CSVVGPTGGSYNEQFF

J: TRBJ2-2
D: TRBD1
size: NA
V: TRBV6-6
DNA: TGTGCCAGCAGACGGACAGGGGGTGGAGGGGAGCTGTTTTTT
CDR3: CASRRTGGGGELFF

J: TRBJ1-1
D: NA
size: once
V: TRBV6-5
DNA: TGTGCCAGCAGTCTCACGGGGGTCACTGAAGCTTTCTTT
CDR3: CASSLTGVTEAFF

J: TRBJ1-5
D: TRBD1
size: once
V: TRBV5-5
DNA: TGTGCCAGCAGCTCAGGACAGGGGGCTTCTCAGCCCCAGCATTTT
CDR3: CASSSGQGASQPQHF

J: TRBJ1-1
D: NA
size: NA
V: TRBV28
DNA: TGTGCCAGCAGTCCCGCCAATCTGGGCGCAAACACTGAAGCTTTCTTT
CDR3: CASSPANLGANTEAFF

J: TRBJ2-5
D: TRBD2
size: NA
V: TRBV11-3
DNA: TGTGCCAGCAGCCCAATTACAGCGGGAGGAAAGGAGACCCAGTACTTC
CDR3: CASSPITAGGKETQYF

J: TRBJ2-1
D: TRBD1
size: NA
V: TRBV5-1
DNA: TGCGCCAGCAGCTTAACCGGACAGGGGTTCGCCGATGAGCAGTTCTTC
CDR3: CASSLTGQGFADEQFF

J: TRBJ2-3
D: NA
size: NA
V: TRBV28
DNA: TGTGCCACATCCAAGGGGGGGGCTCGCACAGATACGCAGTATTTT
CDR3: CATSKGGARTDTQYF

J: TRBJ1-1
D: NA
size: NA
V: TRBV4-2
DNA: TGTGCCAGCAGCCAAGAAGGAGGAGGTACGGCGACTGAAGCTTTCTTT
CDR3: CASSQEGGGTATEAFF

J: TRBJ2-1
D: NA
size: NA
V: TRBV2
DNA: TGTGCCAGCAGACCCGGAGTGGCCCTCGGCAATGAGCAGTTCTTC
CDR3: CASRPGVALGNEQFF

J: TRBJ1-2
D: TRBD1
size: NA
V: TRBV6-5
DNA: TGTGCCAGCAGAGCCGACAGGGGTAACTATGGCTACACCTTC
CDR3: CASRADRGNYGYTF